The 20 T cell receptor beta chains below come from one sample, sequenced in a study of OX40 agonist ivuxolimab in advanced cancers. Assay used: immunoSEQ multiplex PCR; TCRdb lists only in-frame clones, some missing. The sample carries about 49,000 clones, around 84% recorded once. The material was CD4+ or CD8+ T cells sorted from blood, obtained in a trial of the OX40 agonist ivuxolimab. The receptor set was obtained from an adult with an advanced solid tumor such as melanoma, head and neck, liver or kidney cancer.

The gene calls are TRBV28 and TRBJ2-5; D not resolved. V was shortened by 2 bases and J by 5 bases, with 9 bases between the two germline ends. The CDR3 length is 13 residues. CDR1 and CDR2 (germline): MDHEN, SYDVKM. CDR3 DNA sequence: TGTGCCAGCAGTTTAGACCCGATGGAGACCCAGTACTTC. Protein product: CASSLDPMETQYF.

This chain joins TRBV10-2 and TRBJ1-5, with D perhaps matching TRBD1 (5 bases). Trimming removed 0 bases at V and 3 bases at J, with 12 bases between. Germline-derived CDR1 and CDR2 are WSHSY and SAAADI. The CDR3 has 16 amino acids. In DNA, the CDR3 is TGCGCCAGCAGTGAGTCGAGGGGAGGGCCCAATCAGCCCCAGCATTTT. It translates to CASSESRGGPNQPQHF.

The chain links TRBV7-8 to TRBJ2-5; maybe TRBD1 (5 bases). V lost 3 bases and J lost 2, with 19 bases in between. This CDR3 is 17 amino acids long. Germline V gives CDR1 SGHVS, CDR2 FQNEAQ. The DNA for the CDR3 is TGTGCCAGCAGCTTTATCCCACCACAGGAGCAACAAGAGACCCAGTACTTC. This translates into CASSFIPPQEQQETQYF.

The rearrangement links TRBV7-9 to TRBJ2-7; D is uncertain. V gave up 5 bases and J gave up 3 bases, with 14 bases separating them. This CDR3 spans 14 amino acids. The germline gives CDR1 SEHNR, CDR2 FQNEAQ (reference sequence). Here the CDR3 reads CASSHRQEIYEQYF. CDR3 nucleotides: TGTGCCAGCAGCCACCGGCAGGAGATCTACGAGCAGTACTTC. The full variable domain, completed using reference TRBV7-9 and TRBJ2-7, is DTGVSQNPRHKITKRGQNVTFRCDPISEHNRLYWYRQTLGQGPEFLTYFQNEAQLEKSRLLSDRFSAERPKGSFSTLEIQRTEQGDSAMYLCASSHRQEIYEQYFGPGTRLTVT.

This clone was detected only once. The rearrangement links TRBV6-6 to TRBJ2-7; no clear D gene. Deletions cut 5 bases from V and 4 bases from J, with 6 bases between. The CDR3 covers 11 residues. Germline values: CDR1 MNHNY, CDR2 SVGAGI (reference sequence). In DNA form, the CDR3 reads TGTGCCAGCAGTCCGCGGTACGAGCAGTACTTC. Protein sequence: CASSPRYEQYF.

This clone was counted once. J is TRBJ1-2 and V is TRBV4-1; D possibly corresponds to TRBD1 (6 bases). The CDR3 has 16 residues. Germline lookup yields CDR1 MGHRA and CDR2 YSYEKL. Trimming removed 0 bases at V and 8 bases at J, with 19 bases between. In nucleotides, the CDR3 is TGCGCCAGCAGCCAAGATTTTTACCGAGGGGGGCCCGGCTACACCTTC. This gives the protein CASSQDFYRGGPGYTF.

The rearrangement uses TRBV9 and TRBJ2-1, with 8 bases identical to TRBD1. CDR3 length: 15 residues. Germline values: CDR1 SGDLS, CDR2 YYNGEE. V trimming: 4 bases; J trimming: 6 bases; junction bases outside the gene matches: 9. The DNA of the CDR3 is TGTGCCAGCAGCCCCACGACAGGGGTGGGCAATGAGCAGTTCTTC. It codes for CASSPTTGVGNEQFF.

The rearrangement joins TRBV7-6 to TRBJ1-2, with 9 nucleotides matching TRBD1. The junction had 11 bases not matched to a gene; V was cut back by 5 bases and J by 4 bases. CDR1 is SGHVS, CDR2 FNYEAQ, per germline. The CDR3 has 16 amino acids. CDR3 DNA sequence: TGTGCCAGCAGCCTAGAGGGACAGGGTGAGATCTATGGCTACACCTTC. It yields the protein CASSLEGQGEIYGYTF.

The chain couples TRBV19 to TRBJ1-4; D possibly corresponds to TRBD1 (6 bases). The CDR3 spans 15 residues. V lost 1 base and J 8 bases, leaving 14 bases between the germline ends. Germline CDR1 is LNHDA and CDR2 is SQIVND (reference sequence). CDR3 amino acids: CASSIVGGAEEKLFF. DNA of the CDR3: TGTGCCAGTAGTATAGTGGGGGGCGCTGAGGAAAAACTGTTTTTT.

The chain links TRBV4-1 to TRBJ2-5; 9 nucleotides align to TRBD2. Looked up from germline, CDR1 is MGHRA and CDR2 is YSYEKL. Germline trimming cut 5 bases from V and 2 bases from J; bases unmatched to any gene: 3. The CDR3 spans 14 residues. Here the CDR3 reads CASSILAGQETQYF. The CDR3 nucleotides read TGCGCCAGCAGCATTCTAGCGGGGCAAGAGACCCAGTACTTC.

The chain combines TRBV7-9 with TRBJ2-5; 7 nucleotides line up with TRBD2. V dropped 5 bases and J dropped 2; count of bases not matched to a gene: 8. The CDR3 length is 15 residues. Germline CDR1 SEHNR, CDR2 FQNEAQ (reference sequence). CDR3 nucleotide sequence: TGTGCCAGCAGCCACGAGGGAGCGGGACAAGAGACCCAGTACTTC. This sequence encodes CASSHEGAGQETQYF.

The chain is built from TRBV11-2 and TRBJ2-2; TRBD1 matches 8 bases. The CDR3 is 19 residues long. V shed 4 bases and J 7 bases; nucleotides not matched to a gene: 20. Germline V gene data show CDR1 as SGHAT and CDR2 as FQNNGV. CDR3 DNA sequence: TGTGCCAGCAGCTCCCCCCAGGACAGGGTTCTTTCCGTGGACGGGGAGCTGTTTTTT. Encoded protein: CASSSPQDRVLSVDGELFF.

The sample holds a few counts of this clone. The chain carries TRBV28 and TRBJ1-1; possibly TRBD1 for D (6 bases). Germline loops: CDR1 MDHEN, CDR2 SYDVKM. Trimming took 4 bases from V and 0 from J, leaving 15 bases between them. CDR3 length: 16 residues. This CDR3 is CASSWGNRDMNTEAFF. DNA for the CDR3: TGTGCCAGCAGTTGGGGAAACAGGGATATGAACACTGAAGCTTTCTTT.

The V gene is TRBV28, the J gene TRBJ2-7, with D possibly being TRBD1 or TRBD2 (5 bases each). CDR3 length equals 13 residues. V lost 6 bases to trimming and J lost 3 bases, with 12 bases between them. Germline assignment: CDR1 MDHEN and CDR2 SYDVKM. In nucleotides, the CDR3 is TGTGCCAGCAGGGCCGGGACCAGCTACGAGCAGTACGTC. It is translated as CASRAGTSYEQYV.

V and J are TRBV9 and TRBJ1-2; D is possibly TRBD1 (5 bases). Trimming stripped 0 bases from V and 5 bases from J, with 11 bases between. This CDR3 spans 14 amino acids. Looked up from germline, CDR1 is SGDLS and CDR2 is YYNGEE. CDR3 amino acids: CASSVGDAIYGYTF. The CDR3 DNA reads TGTGCCAGCAGCGTAGGGGACGCTATTTATGGCTACACCTTC.

V is TRBV7-9 and J is TRBJ1-1; D ambiguous. Deletions cut 5 bases from V and 8 bases from J, with 15 bases between. This CDR3 region has 13 residues. Germline V CDR1 and CDR2: SEHNR, FQNEAQ (reference sequence). CDR3 sequence reads: CASSTTGPEEAFF. The CDR3 DNA sequence: TGTGCCAGCAGCACTACCGGGCCTGAAGAAGCTTTCTTT. The variable domain in full, completed from reference TRBV7-9 and TRBJ1-1, reads DTGVSQNPRHKITKRGQNVTFRCDPISEHNRLYWYRQTLGQGPEFLTYFQNEAQLEKSRLLSDRFSAERPKGSFSTLEIQRTEQGDSAMYLCASSTTGPEEAFFGQGTRLTVV.

This clone has more than one count but fewer than ten. The chain links TRBV11-3 to TRBJ2-2; 13 bases fit TRBD2. The CDR3 runs to 16 residues. The J segment lost 4 bases and the V segment lost 5 bases, leaving 4 bases of the junction unmatched. Germline assignment: CDR1 SGHNT and CDR2 YENEEA. CDR3 region: CASSLLAGGPTGELFF. CDR3 sequence (DNA): TGTGCCAGCAGCCTACTAGCGGGGGGGCCCACCGGGGAGCTGTTTTTT.

The J gene is TRBJ1-6, the V gene TRBV6-5; D not certain. CDR3 size: 12 residues. Per the germline V gene, CDR1 is MNHEY and CDR2 is SVGAGI. The V end was cut by 2 bases, the J end by 10 bases, with 6 bases between. The CDR3 coding sequence is TGTGCCAGCAGTTACGAAAAATCACCCCTCCACTTT. This sequence encodes CASSYEKSPLHF.

Only one count was recorded for this clone. The rearrangement joins TRBV27 to TRBJ2-7, with a weak D call TRBD2 (6 bases). Germline V gene sequence: CDR1 MNHEY, CDR2 SMNVEV (reference sequence). The CDR3 has 17 amino acids. V gave up 8 bases and J gave up 4 bases, with 27 bases separating them. This CDR3 reads CASAIIAAMEGRYEQYF. The CDR3 bases are TGTGCCAGCGCAATTATAGCCGCGATGGAGGGAAGGTACGAGCAGTACTTC.

V usage is TRBV4-2 and J usage is TRBJ1-1; no clear D. There are 14 residues in the CDR3. V was pared by 5 bases and J by 4 bases, with 14 bases between. In germline, CDR1 is LGHNA, CDR2 YNFKEQ. CDR3: CASSNRNSGTEAFF. The DNA for the CDR3 is TGTGCCAGCAGCAACCGAAATAGCGGCACTGAAGCTTTCTTT.